The source of this T cell receptor (beta chain) is a study of CD8 T cells in Susac syndrome. TCR beta sequences were obtained from blood CD8+ and CD4+ T cells. While CD8+ and CD4+ T cells were isolated negatively, TEMRA cells were enriched by FACS. The germline V and J ends were trimmed by 0 bases and 7 bases, with 10 bases remaining between them. Germline values: CDR1 LGHNA, CDR2 YSLEER. The CDR3 is 14 amino acids. Random hexamers primed reverse transcription of about 0.5 to 1 ug RNA. TCR beta CDR3 was amplified by immunoSEQ covering 54 Vbeta and 13 Jbeta. Using its own MiXCR run on the immunoSEQ multiplex PCR reads, TCRdb lists one record per CDR3 protein. This sample yields about 80,000 distinct CDR3 sequences, of which 94% are seen a single time; less than 0.3% belongs to the top ten.

Sequenced: CD8+ T cells from PBMCs. The rearrangement uses TRBV4-3 and TRBJ2-1; D gene ambiguous. The receptor was isolated from a human donor in good health. CDR3 DNA sequence: TGCGCCAGCAGCCAAGAGGGGTCGATAAATGAGCAGTTCTTC. It encodes CASSQEGSINEQFF.